A selection of T cell receptor beta chains follows, all from one sample in a study of T-cell memory formation after mild COVID-19. TCRdb ran MiXCR on the 5' RACE reads and lists one entry per CDR3 protein. The top ten hold around an eighth of the sample, which has hundreds of thousands of distinct CDR3 sequences, about 20% seen once. Sequencing was performed on PBMCs or a T cell subset sorted from them (not recorded which). Source of these receptors: an adult woman who had mild COVID-19 (a few samples of this study predate the infection). Cell type and time point are not known. Both conserved end residues are part of each CDR3. D genes are given only for firm matches. A row's size may be missing; if present it is once, few, many or a size class.

few,TRBJ1-1,TRBD1,TRBV12-3/TRBV12-4,CASRPDRAEAFF,TGTGCCAGCAGACCGGACAGGGCTGAAGCTTTCTTT
NA,TRBJ2-3,NA,TRBV12-3/TRBV12-4,CASSLGEDTHKGQYF,TGTGCCAGCAGCCTAGGGGAGGACACCCACAAGGGGCAGTATTTT
NA,TRBJ1-2,TRBD1,TRBV24-1,CATSDSDREEDYTF,TGTGCCACCAGTGATTCAGACAGGGAAGAGGACTACACCTTC
NA,TRBJ2-3,NA,TRBV5-1,CASSWMPDPSTDTQYF,TGCGCCAGCAGCTGGATGCCTGACCCTAGCACAGATACGCAGTATTTT
few,TRBJ2-1,NA,TRBV5-6,CASSLAVQAPNEQFF,TGTGCCAGCAGCTTGGCCGTGCAGGCCCCGAATGAGCAGTTCTTC
NA,TRBJ2-1,TRBD1,TRBV11-2,CASSPRRTGGQNEQFF,TGTGCCAGCAGCCCCAGGAGGACAGGGGGACAGAATGAGCAGTTCTTC
NA,TRBJ2-7,TRBD1,TRBV4-3,CASSQLPDRGEQYF,TGCGCCAGCAGCCAACTCCCGGACAGGGGCGAGCAGTACTTC
NA,TRBJ1-1,TRBD1,TRBV18,CASSPKTGVPEAFF,TGTGCCAGCTCACCGAAAACAGGGGTCCCTGAAGCTTTCTTT
NA,TRBJ1-1,NA,TRBV29-1,CSARRQENTEAFF,TGCAGCGCCCGGAGACAGGAGAACACTGAAGCTTTCTTT
few,TRBJ1-1,NA,TRBV7-8,CASSPPGGQNTEAFF,TGTGCCAGCAGCCCTCCCGGGGGGCAGAACACTGAAGCTTTCTTT
few,TRBJ1-1,NA,TRBV9,CASSVRGVGNTEAFF,TGTGCCAGCAGCGTAAGGGGGGTTGGGAACACTGAAGCTTTCTTT
few,TRBJ2-1,TRBD1,TRBV30,CAWSQGTYNEQFF,TGTGCCTGGTCACAGGGGACCTACAATGAGCAGTTCTTC
many,TRBJ2-2,NA,TRBV7-2,CASSLGANTGELFF,TGTGCCAGCAGCTTGGGGGCGAACACCGGGGAGCTGTTTTTT
few,TRBJ2-1,TRBD1,TRBV11-3,CASTNGTGYGYNEQFF,TGTGCCAGCACCAACGGGACAGGGTATGGTTACAATGAGCAGTTCTTC
NA,TRBJ2-3,TRBD2,TRBV12-3/TRBV12-4,CASSLALLAGGQADTQYF,TGTGCCAGCAGTTTAGCGCTCCTAGCGGGAGGGCAGGCAGATACGCAGTATTTT
NA,TRBJ1-1,TRBD1,TRBV2,CASEGTGNTEAFF,TGTGCCAGCGAGGGGACAGGGAACACTGAAGCTTTCTTT
NA,TRBJ2-1,TRBD1,TRBV7-9,CASTKTGAPCNEQFF,TGTGCCAGCACCAAGACAGGGGCGCCCTGCAATGAGCAGTTCTTC
NA,TRBJ1-2,NA,TRBV7-9,CASSLFAVRNYGYTF,TGTGCCAGCAGCTTATTCGCAGTAAGGAACTATGGCTACACCTTC
NA,TRBJ1-6,NA,TRBV7-2,CASSLGTELNSPLHF,TGTGCCAGCAGCTTAGGGACAGAGCTTAATTCACCCCTCCACTTT
NA,TRBJ2-5,TRBD1,TRBV20-1,CSAGTGGLRETQYF,TGCAGTGCTGGGACAGGGGGCTTACGAGAGACCCAGTACTTC
NA,TRBJ1-4,NA,TRBV3-1,CASSQELERTLATNEKLFF,TGTGCCAGCAGCCAAGAATTAGAAAGGACGCTCGCAACTAATGAAAAACTGTTTTTT
many,TRBJ1-5,NA,TRBV5-1,CASSLEGYSNQPQHF,TGCGCCAGCAGCTTGGAAGGGTATAGCAATCAGCCCCAGCATTTT
few,TRBJ2-1,TRBD2,TRBV6-5,CASSALRGRGDEQFF,TGTGCCAGCAGCGCCCTACGCGGGAGGGGCGATGAGCAGTTCTTC
NA,TRBJ2-2,NA,TRBV11-2,CASSLPSGAGELFF,TGTGCCAGCAGCTTACCCTCAGGGGCCGGGGAGCTGTTTTTT
few,TRBJ2-7,NA,TRBV7-9,CASSSNTYEQYF,TGTGCCAGCAGCTCGAATACCTACGAGCAGTACTTC
NA,TRBJ1-1,NA,TRBV9,CASSVRPDFMNTEAFF,TGTGCCAGCAGCGTTAGGCCAGACTTTATGAACACTGAAGCTTTCTTT
few,TRBJ2-7,NA,TRBV18,CASSPPLALEIGSLSYEQYF,TGTGCCAGCTCACCTCCATTGGCGTTAGAGATCGGGTCCCTATCCTACGAGCAGTACTTC
NA,TRBJ2-3,TRBD1,TRBV7-8,CASSSTRGTGVSDTQYF,TGTGCCAGCAGCTCAACGAGAGGGACAGGGGTCTCTGATACGCAGTATTTT
NA,TRBJ2-5,NA,TRBV7-8,CASSLEGVLSGWTQYF,TGTGCCAGCAGCTTAGAGGGGGTTTTATCAGGGTGGACCCAGTACTTC
NA,TRBJ1-1,NA,TRBV19,CASSILEGSNTEAFF,TGTGCCAGTAGTATTTTGGAGGGGTCGAACACTGAAGCTTTCTTT
few,TRBJ2-3,NA,TRBV5-1,CASRLGRGTDTQYF,TGCGCCAGCAGACTCGGTCGGGGCACAGATACGCAGTATTTT
NA,TRBJ1-6,TRBD1,TRBV7-2,CASSSRQGTANSPLHF,TGTGCCAGCAGCTCAAGACAGGGAACCGCTAATTCACCCCTCCACTTT
NA,TRBJ1-4,TRBD1,TRBV19,CASSIGQGLTNEKLFF,TGTGCCAGTAGTATCGGACAGGGGCTAACTAATGAAAAACTGTTTTTT
many,TRBJ2-3,NA,TRBV4-1,CASSQAAYSTDTQYF,TGCGCCAGCAGCCAAGCCGCCTATTCCACAGATACGCAGTATTTT
once,TRBJ1-2,NA,TRBV2,CASSRGDGYTF,TGTGCCAGCAGCCGGGGCGATGGCTACACCTTC
NA,TRBJ2-3,NA,TRBV6-1,CASSDGAVPVDTQYF,TGTGCCAGCAGTGATGGGGCAGTTCCTGTGGATACGCAGTATTTT
NA,TRBJ2-5,TRBD2,TRBV7-7,CASSLAGGTKETQYF,TGTGCCAGCAGCTTAGCGGGGGGGACGAAAGAGACCCAGTACTTC
once,TRBJ2-5,TRBD2,TRBV7-2,CASSPRPGGQETQYF,TGTGCCAGCAGCCCGCGTCCGGGAGGGCAAGAGACCCAGTACTTC
NA,TRBJ2-5,NA,TRBV13,CASSPDGARETQYF,TGTGCCAGCAGCCCCGACGGGGCACGGGAGACCCAGTACTTC
NA,TRBJ2-7,NA,TRBV20-1,CSARDRADYEQYF,TGCAGTGCTAGAGATCGGGCGGATTACGAGCAGTACTTC
NA,TRBJ1-5,NA,TRBV7-8,CASSPMSGVNQPQHF,TGTGCCAGCAGCCCTATGTCGGGGGTAAATCAGCCCCAGCATTTT
NA,TRBJ2-3,NA,TRBV5-1,CASSLELRDTQYF,TGCGCCAGCAGCTTGGAGTTGAGAGATACGCAGTATTTT
NA,TRBJ2-3,NA,TRBV4-1,CATAPAPFPTDTQYF,TGCGCCACCGCACCGGCCCCTTTTCCCACAGATACGCAGTATTTT
few,TRBJ2-1,NA,TRBV9,CASSVGRGLRNEQFF,TGTGCCAGCAGCGTAGGCCGGGGGCTTAGGAATGAGCAGTTCTTC
few,TRBJ1-2,TRBD1,TRBV24-1,CATSDHRGAGYTF,TGTGCCACCAGTGACCACAGGGGAGCCGGCTACACCTTC
NA,TRBJ2-7,NA,TRBV4-3,CASSQGSHSYEQYF,TGCGCCAGCAGCCAAGGGAGCCATTCCTACGAGCAGTACTTC
NA,TRBJ2-3,NA,TRBV2,CASRSWADTQYF,TGTGCCAGCAGGTCGTGGGCAGATACGCAGTATTTT
NA,TRBJ2-1,TRBD1,TRBV9,CASSAPGQGIDEQFF,TGTGCCAGCAGCGCCCCGGGACAGGGTATCGATGAGCAGTTCTTC
NA,TRBJ2-3,TRBD1,TRBV25-1,CASSTRTGGLADTQYF,TGTGCCAGCAGTACCCGGACAGGGGGCCTAGCAGATACGCAGTATTTT
NA,TRBJ1-2,NA,TRBV3-1,CASSLSTGSYGYTF,TGTGCCAGCAGTCTTTCGACAGGCAGCTATGGCTACACCTTC
few,TRBJ2-1,NA,TRBV6-5,CASSQLGTYNEQFF,TGTGCCAGCAGTCAATTGGGGACCTACAATGAGCAGTTCTTC
few,TRBJ2-1,NA,TRBV7-3,CASRSLATEQFF,TGTGCCAGCAGATCTCTAGCAACGGAGCAGTTCTTC
NA,TRBJ1-5,NA,TRBV12-3/TRBV12-4,CASSLVQDNQPQHF,TGTGCCAGCAGTTTGGTACAGGACAATCAGCCCCAGCATTTT
few,TRBJ1-4,NA,TRBV4-1,CASSQPPEGGREKLFF,TGCGCCAGCAGCCAACCCCCCGAGGGAGGGAGAGAAAAACTGTTTTTT
few,TRBJ2-1,NA,TRBV2,CASTDRLGDEQFF,TGTGCCAGCACCGATAGACTAGGAGATGAGCAGTTCTTC
many,TRBJ2-4,NA,TRBV6-2/TRBV6-3,CASSYSRQLGQAKNIQYF,TGTGCCAGCAGTTACTCGAGACAGTTGGGGCAAGCCAAAAACATTCAGTACTTC
few,TRBJ2-1,NA,TRBV20-1,CSARVVFNEQFF,TGCAGTGCTAGAGTGGTTTTCAATGAGCAGTTCTTC